This T cell receptor (beta chain) was captured in a study of response to subunit inactivated influenza vaccine. Study-wide results and caveats: Authors suggested each seasonal influenza vaccination recruits few new T cells.

TCRdb analysed the RT-PCR reads with MiXCR anew, one entry per CDR3 protein. The sample lists about 800,000 distinct CDR3 sequences, around 21% seen once, with 10% to 13% in the top ten. Trimming took 4 bases from V and 6 from J; bases not matched to a gene: 9. CDR1 LGHNA and CDR2 YSLEER come from the germline V gene. The CDR3 runs 15 residues. A word on this clonotype: Its antigen is unknown.

The sample consisted of PBMCs from blood, taken approximately 5 days after vaccination. The chain joins TRBV4-3 to TRBJ1-5, with TRBD1 identical over 7 bases. This clonotype was obtained from a man between 50 and 59 years old who received an inactivated influenza vaccine. This CDR3 reads CASSPTTGFLQPQHF. CDR3 nucleotide sequence: TGCGCCAGCAGCCCTACGACAGGGTTTCTTCAGCCCCAGCATTTT.